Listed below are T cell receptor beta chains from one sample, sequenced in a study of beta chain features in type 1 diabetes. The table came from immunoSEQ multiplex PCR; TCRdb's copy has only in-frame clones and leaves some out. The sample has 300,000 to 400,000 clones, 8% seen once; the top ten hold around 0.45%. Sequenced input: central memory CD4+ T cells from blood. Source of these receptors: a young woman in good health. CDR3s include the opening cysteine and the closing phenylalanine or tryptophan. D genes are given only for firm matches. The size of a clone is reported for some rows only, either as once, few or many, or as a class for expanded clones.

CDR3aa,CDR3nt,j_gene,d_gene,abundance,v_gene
CASNEGGGTDTQYF,TGCGCCAGCAACGAGGGGGGAGGCACAGATACGCAGTATTTT,TRBJ2-3,-,many,TRBV10-2
CASSPDRGGAGGYTF,TGTGCCAGTAGTCCTGATAGAGGGGGCGCAGGAGGCTACACCTTC,TRBJ1-2,TRBD1,-,TRBV19
CATSPSWDRGYGYTF,TGTGCCACCAGCCCCTCTTGGGATCGGGGATATGGCTACACCTTC,TRBJ1-2,-,-,TRBV15
CASSPPAGFREQYF,TGTGCCAGCAGCCCCCCGGCAGGGTTTCGCGAGCAGTACTTC,TRBJ2-7,-,many,TRBV5-5
CASPLGLAGANNEQFF,TGTGCAAGTCCCCTCGGTTTAGCGGGGGCCAACAATGAGCAGTTCTTC,TRBJ2-1,-,few,TRBV12-2
CASSLAQGVGEQYF,TGTGCCAGCAGCTTAGCACAGGGAGTCGGGGAGCAGTACTTC,TRBJ2-7,-,few,TRBV7-6
CASSQNLNYGYTF,TGTGCCAGCAGCCAAAACCTTAACTATGGCTACACCTTC,TRBJ1-2,-,few,TRBV14
CASSPADRGSSYEQYF,TGTGCCAGCAGTCCCGCTGACAGGGGGAGCTCCTACGAGCAGTACTTC,TRBJ2-7,TRBD1,-,TRBV2
CASSRGRTLPLRYNEQFF,TGTGCCAGCAGTCGGGGGAGGACCCTCCCGCTTCGCTACAATGAGCAGTTCTTC,TRBJ2-1,-,few,TRBV28
CASSPRRLPETQYF,TGTGCCAGCAGCCCCCGGAGACTTCCAGAGACCCAGTACTTC,TRBJ2-5,-,-,TRBV11-2
CASSATSVEETQYF,TGCGCCAGCAGTGCGACTAGCGTTGAAGAGACCCAGTACTTC,TRBJ2-5,TRBD2,few,TRBV5-1
CASSPGGAGVPYEQYF,TGTGCCAGCAGCCCAGGGGGAGCGGGAGTTCCCTACGAGCAGTACTTC,TRBJ2-7,-,few,TRBV9
CASSFGEFYEQYF,TGTGCCAGCAGCTTCGGGGAGTTCTACGAGCAGTACTTC,TRBJ2-7,-,-,TRBV7-2
CASSQGSALTEAFF,TGCGCCAGCAGCCAGGGATCCGCGTTGACTGAAGCTTTCTTT,TRBJ1-1,-,-,TRBV5-1
CASRLVPYNEQFF,TGTGCCAGCCGCCTGGTGCCTTACAATGAGCAGTTCTTC,TRBJ2-1,-,-,TRBV2
CASSSGGELFF,TGTGCCAGCAGCTCCGGCGGGGAGCTGTTTTTT,TRBJ2-2,-,-,TRBV7-9
CASSEWGVTSGSTDTQYF,TGTGCCAGCAGTGAATGGGGGGTGACTAGCGGGAGTACAGATACGCAGTATTTT,TRBJ2-3,TRBD2,-,TRBV6-1
CASSLELLSEAFF,TGTGCCAGCAGCTTAGAACTTTTAAGTGAAGCTTTCTTT,TRBJ1-1,-,-,TRBV11-2
CASSQGVWAGQETQYF,TGCGCCAGCAGCCAAGGGGTGTGGGCAGGCCAAGAGACCCAGTACTTC,TRBJ2-5,-,-,TRBV4-3
CASRNQRKSEQYF,TGTGCCAGCAGAAACCAGCGGAAGAGCGAGCAGTACTTC,TRBJ2-7,-,-,TRBV6-5
CASATGGIYGYTF,TGTGCCAGCGCCACCGGGGGAATCTATGGCTACACCTTC,TRBJ1-2,-,-,TRBV27
CSVESGRYEQFF,TGCAGCGTTGAGAGCGGGAGATACGAGCAGTTCTTC,TRBJ2-1,TRBD2,few,TRBV29-1
CASNLNPGQRYEQYF,TGTGCCAGCAACTTAAATCCCGGACAGAGATACGAGCAGTACTTC,TRBJ2-7,-,few,TRBV7-2
CASKVRGGDGNTEAFF,TGTGCCAGCAAGGTCCGTGGCGGGGACGGCAACACTGAAGCTTTCTTT,TRBJ1-1,-,medium-sized,TRBV2
CASSGQVNQPQHF,TGTGCCAGTAGTGGACAGGTCAATCAGCCCCAGCATTTT,TRBJ1-5,TRBD1,-,TRBV19
CASSQDLGGNTQYF,TGCGCCAGCAGCCAAGACTTAGGGGGAAATACGCAGTATTTT,TRBJ2-3,-,few,TRBV4-3
CASSAWTGGSNEQFF,TGTGCCAGCAGCGCATGGACAGGGGGCTCAAATGAGCAGTTCTTC,TRBJ2-1,TRBD1,-,TRBV9
CASSLKRSGAFF,TGTGCCAGCAGTTTAAAAAGGTCGGGAGCTTTCTTT,TRBJ1-1,-,few,TRBV28
CASTDPGQGCTDTQYF,TGTGCCAGCACCGATCCCGGGCAGGGATGCACAGATACGCAGTATTTT,TRBJ2-3,-,-,TRBV21-1
CASSFSGQETQYF,TGTGCCAGCAGCTTTTCAGGGCAAGAGACCCAGTACTTC,TRBJ2-5,-,few,TRBV11-3
CASGDEKLFF,TGTGCCAGCGGGGATGAAAAACTGTTTTTT,TRBJ1-4,-,-,TRBV2
CASSIAGLDNQPQHF,TGTGCCAGTAGTATCGCGGGTCTCGACAATCAGCCCCAGCATTTT,TRBJ1-5,-,few,TRBV19
CASSLSGTATGELFF,TGTGCCAGCAGTTTGAGTGGGACTGCGACCGGGGAGCTGTTTTTT,TRBJ2-2,-,few,TRBV27
CASSQTLPGVGFYNEQFF,TGCGCCAGCAGCCAAACCCTCCCCGGGGTCGGGTTCTACAATGAGCAGTTCTTC,TRBJ2-1,-,-,TRBV4-1
CASSQSRGSGIYEQYF,TGTGCCAGCAGCCAATCCCGTGGTAGCGGGATCTACGAGCAGTACTTC,TRBJ2-7,TRBD2,few,TRBV4-2
CASSLHRTGGYGYTF,TGTGCCAGCAGCCTACACAGAACAGGGGGTTATGGCTACACCTTC,TRBJ1-2,TRBD1,many,TRBV4-2
CASSLIPQLQFF,TGTGCCAGCAGCTTAATCCCCCAGCTGCAGTTCTTC,TRBJ2-1,-,few,TRBV11-2
CASSATTGGRDNEQFF,TGTGCCAGCAGCGCCACAACAGGGGGGCGGGACAATGAGCAGTTCTTC,TRBJ2-1,TRBD1,-,TRBV27
CASSDGQIQETQYF,TGTGCCAGCAGCGACGGACAGATCCAAGAGACCCAGTACTTC,TRBJ2-5,-,-,TRBV28
CASSSVRRGTEAFF,TGTGCCAGCAGCTCGGTTCGGAGGGGCACTGAAGCTTTCTTT,TRBJ1-1,-,-,TRBV11-1
CASGEYYEQYF,TGTGCCAGCGGTGAATACTACGAGCAGTACTTC,TRBJ2-7,-,many,TRBV28
CASSRPGAGGPDEQFF,TGTGCCAGCAGCCGGCCCGGAGCGGGAGGGCCGGATGAGCAGTTCTTC,TRBJ2-1,TRBD2,-,TRBV28
CASRTDQETQYF,TGTGCCAGCCGGACGGACCAAGAGACCCAGTACTTC,TRBJ2-5,-,few,TRBV2
CASSLRRNQPQHF,TGTGCCAGCAGTTTAAGGCGGAATCAGCCCCAGCATTTT,TRBJ1-5,-,few,TRBV28
CASSQDSFENTEAFF,TGTGCCAGCAGCCAAGATTCCTTCGAGAACACTGAAGCTTTCTTT,TRBJ1-1,-,-,TRBV4-2
CASSTRGRGGSPDTQYF,TGCGCCAGCAGCACTCGAGGAAGGGGCGGGAGCCCAGATACGCAGTATTTT,TRBJ2-3,TRBD2,few,TRBV4-3
CASRLTGQETQYF,TGTGCCAGCAGGCTGACAGGCCAAGAGACCCAGTACTTC,TRBJ2-5,-,few,TRBV28
CASSLAGTGTKSAFF,TGTGCCAGCAGCTTAGCCGGGACAGGTACAAAATCGGCTTTCTTT,TRBJ1-1,TRBD1,-,TRBV11-2